These T cell receptor beta chains were read from a single sample in a study of blood T cells in healthy people across ages. One entry per CDR3 protein, called by TCRdb with MiXCR from the 5' RACE reads. Altogether about 1,500,000 distinct CDR3 sequences are present, approximately 28% being singletons, with the ten largest covering about 8%. The specimen sequenced was blood. These receptor sequences come from a woman in her 30s in good health. Each CDR3 is given with its conserved first and last residue. The D gene is left open where the match is weak. Size values are once, few and many counts, or a class for expanded clones, and some rows have none.

d_gene: .; v_gene: TRBV5-5; abundance: few; len: 12; j_gene: TRBJ2-1; CDR3nt: TGTGCCAGCAGCTTGGACCTTTCGGAGCAGTTCTTC; CDR3aa: CASSLDLSEQFF
d_gene: .; v_gene: TRBV7-7; abundance: .; len: 15; j_gene: TRBJ1-1; CDR3nt: TGTGCCAGCAGCCCCCTTGGGGGCGAGAACACTGAAGCTTTCTTT; CDR3aa: CASSPLGGENTEAFF
d_gene: .; v_gene: TRBV20-1; abundance: .; len: 13; j_gene: TRBJ2-5; CDR3nt: TGCAGTGCTAGAGATCCAGAGGAAGAGACCCAGTACTTC; CDR3aa: CSARDPEEETQYF
d_gene: .; v_gene: TRBV5-1; abundance: .; len: 12; j_gene: TRBJ2-3; CDR3nt: TGCGCCAGCAGGCAGACCACAGATATGCAGTATTTT; CDR3aa: CASRQTTDMQYF
d_gene: TRBD1; v_gene: TRBV7-3; abundance: few; len: 15; j_gene: TRBJ2-7; CDR3nt: TGTGCCAGCAGCGGGCCGGGACAGGGAGTCAACGAGCAGTACTTC; CDR3aa: CASSGPGQGVNEQYF
d_gene: .; v_gene: TRBV7-9; abundance: .; len: 13; j_gene: TRBJ2-3; CDR3nt: TGTGCCAGCACCACCGGGTCAACAGATACGCAGTATTTT; CDR3aa: CASTTGSTDTQYF
d_gene: .; v_gene: TRBV7-9; abundance: .; len: 14; j_gene: TRBJ2-5; CDR3nt: TGTGCCAGCAGCCCCGTCGGGGGCGAAGAGACCCAGTACTTC; CDR3aa: CASSPVGGEETQYF
d_gene: .; v_gene: TRBV28; abundance: few; len: 15; j_gene: TRBJ2-1; CDR3nt: TGTGCCAGCAGTTTTGGAGGGGGGGTCTATCTTGAGCAGTTCTTC; CDR3aa: CASSFGGGVYLEQFF
d_gene: .; v_gene: TRBV12-3/TRBV12-4; abundance: .; len: 14; j_gene: TRBJ1-5; CDR3nt: TGTGCCAGCAGTGGCCGGGCCGACAATCAGCCCCAGCATTTT; CDR3aa: CASSGRADNQPQHF
d_gene: .; v_gene: TRBV30; abundance: few; len: 14; j_gene: TRBJ2-3; CDR3nt: TGTGCATGCGGACAGCTACAATCCACAGATACGCAGTATTTT; CDR3aa: CACGQLQSTDTQYF
d_gene: TRBD2; v_gene: TRBV12-3/TRBV12-4; abundance: .; len: 15; j_gene: TRBJ2-4; CDR3nt: TGTGCCAGCAGCTTAGCGGGGAGCGGGTCCAATGTGCAGTACTTC; CDR3aa: CASSLAGSGSNVQYF
d_gene: TRBD1; v_gene: TRBV7-2; abundance: .; len: 14; j_gene: TRBJ1-5; CDR3nt: TGTGCCAGCAGATCCGGGACAGGGGAACAGCCCCAGCATTTT; CDR3aa: CASRSGTGEQPQHF
d_gene: .; v_gene: TRBV7-2; abundance: many; len: 13; j_gene: TRBJ2-5; CDR3nt: TGTGCCAGCAGCACACGACCTAGAGAGACCCAGTACTTC; CDR3aa: CASSTRPRETQYF
d_gene: .; v_gene: TRBV29-1; abundance: many; len: 13; j_gene: TRBJ2-7; CDR3nt: TGCAGCGTGGGCCCCGCGTCGGGGTACGAGCAGTACTTC; CDR3aa: CSVGPASGYEQYF
d_gene: .; v_gene: TRBV20-1; abundance: .; len: 12; j_gene: TRBJ1-2; CDR3nt: TGCAGTGCCAATCATGGTGACTATGGCTACACCTTC; CDR3aa: CSANHGDYGYTF
d_gene: .; v_gene: TRBV5-1; abundance: .; len: 13; j_gene: TRBJ2-3; CDR3nt: TGCGCCAGCGGGGCAATGACGGGGGATACGCAGTATTTT; CDR3aa: CASGAMTGDTQYF
d_gene: .; v_gene: TRBV11-2; abundance: few; len: 14; j_gene: TRBJ2-1; CDR3nt: TGTGCCAGCAGCTTGCAGGGGAAGGTGGATGAGCAGTTCTTC; CDR3aa: CASSLQGKVDEQFF
d_gene: .; v_gene: TRBV27; abundance: .; len: 15; j_gene: TRBJ2-1; CDR3nt: TGTGCCAACAGTTTAGGGGGGGGCCGCTACAATGAGCAGTTCTTC; CDR3aa: CANSLGGGRYNEQFF
d_gene: .; v_gene: TRBV20-1; abundance: few; len: 16; j_gene: TRBJ2-1; CDR3nt: TGCAGTGCTAGAGATATCGATATTGGGTCCTACAATGAGCAGTTCTTC; CDR3aa: CSARDIDIGSYNEQFF
d_gene: .; v_gene: TRBV20-1; abundance: .; len: 16; j_gene: TRBJ1-4; CDR3nt: TGCAGTGCTAGTACCTTTAGGGGGGGACCTAATGAAAAACTGTTTTTT; CDR3aa: CSASTFRGGPNEKLFF
d_gene: .; v_gene: TRBV29-1; abundance: few; len: 15; j_gene: TRBJ2-1; CDR3nt: TGCAGCGTAGATGCCCCGACAGGCCCCGGGGGTGAGCAGTTCTTC; CDR3aa: CSVDAPTGPGGEQFF
d_gene: .; v_gene: TRBV3-1; abundance: few; len: 16; j_gene: TRBJ2-1; CDR3nt: TGTGCCAGCAGCCAAGGAGAGGCCCGGCCGGTCGGAAGGCAGTTCTTC; CDR3aa: CASSQGEARPVGRQFF
d_gene: .; v_gene: TRBV15; abundance: .; len: 17; j_gene: TRBJ2-3; CDR3nt: TGTGCCACCAGTAGAGATCCGGGCAGGGGTAGCACAGATACGCAGTATTTT; CDR3aa: CATSRDPGRGSTDTQYF
d_gene: .; v_gene: TRBV30; abundance: .; len: 13; j_gene: TRBJ2-7; CDR3nt: TGTGCCTGGGCCCCGGACAATTCCTACGAGCAGTACTTC; CDR3aa: CAWAPDNSYEQYF
d_gene: .; v_gene: TRBV10-3; abundance: many; len: 12; j_gene: TRBJ2-7; CDR3nt: TGTGCCATCAGTGAGGCTTATGACGAGCAGTACTTC; CDR3aa: CAISEAYDEQYF
d_gene: TRBD1; v_gene: TRBV30; abundance: .; len: 15; j_gene: TRBJ1-5; CDR3nt: TGTGCCCGGAGCAGGGGGACAGATAGCAATCACCCCCAGCATTTT; CDR3aa: CARSRGTDSNHPQHF
d_gene: TRBD2; v_gene: TRBV7-2; abundance: few; len: 19; j_gene: TRBJ2-1; CDR3nt: TGTGCCAGCAGCTTATCGGGGACTAGCGGGAGGAGACGCTACAATGAGCAGTTCTTC; CDR3aa: CASSLSGTSGRRRYNEQFF
d_gene: .; v_gene: TRBV12-3/TRBV12-4; abundance: .; len: 15; j_gene: TRBJ2-3; CDR3nt: TGTGCCAGCAGTCTGGCAGGGATGGCTTCAGATACGCAGTATTTT; CDR3aa: CASSLAGMASDTQYF
d_gene: .; v_gene: TRBV20-1; abundance: few; len: 13; j_gene: TRBJ2-7; CDR3nt: TGCAGTGCAAGGACAGTTCCCGAGTCCGAGCAGTACTTC; CDR3aa: CSARTVPESEQYF
d_gene: .; v_gene: TRBV11-2; abundance: .; len: 12; j_gene: TRBJ1-1; CDR3nt: TGTGCCAGCAGCTCCAGGGGTCCTGAAGCTTTCTTT; CDR3aa: CASSSRGPEAFF
d_gene: .; v_gene: TRBV7-2; abundance: .; len: 14; j_gene: TRBJ1-2; CDR3nt: TGTGCCAGCAGCTCCGCCGCGGCTACGGGGGGCTACACCTTC; CDR3aa: CASSSAAATGGYTF
d_gene: TRBD1; v_gene: TRBV7-9; abundance: many; len: 13; j_gene: TRBJ2-1; CDR3nt: TGTGCCAGCGGGCGGGACAGGGAGTCTCGTGGGTTCTTC; CDR3aa: CASGRDRESRGFF
d_gene: .; v_gene: TRBV6-6; abundance: few; len: 14; j_gene: TRBJ2-1; CDR3nt: TGTGCCAGCACTGATACCGGGACTCGCCAGGAGCAGTTCTTC; CDR3aa: CASTDTGTRQEQFF
d_gene: .; v_gene: TRBV12-3/TRBV12-4; abundance: many; len: 13; j_gene: TRBJ2-3; CDR3nt: TGTGCCAGCAGTTTAGAAGCGGCAGATACGCAGTATTTT; CDR3aa: CASSLEAADTQYF
d_gene: .; v_gene: TRBV6-1; abundance: .; len: 14; j_gene: TRBJ1-5; CDR3nt: TGTGCCAGCAGTGCGCACGGGGGCAATCAGCCCCAGCATTTT; CDR3aa: CASSAHGGNQPQHF
d_gene: TRBD2; v_gene: TRBV7-2; abundance: few; len: 14; j_gene: TRBJ2-7; CDR3nt: TGTGCCAGCAGCGGGGGGGTGAGTGGCTCCGAGCAGTACTTC; CDR3aa: CASSGGVSGSEQYF
d_gene: TRBD2; v_gene: TRBV7-2; abundance: few; len: 16; j_gene: TRBJ2-3; CDR3nt: TGTGCCAGCAGCATCGGACTAGCGGGAGGGGCAGATACGCAGTATTTT; CDR3aa: CASSIGLAGGADTQYF
d_gene: .; v_gene: TRBV7-2; abundance: few; len: 16; j_gene: TRBJ2-5; CDR3nt: TGTGCCAGCAGCTTAGGGGGTGGGTCAGACCAAGAGACCCAGTACTTC; CDR3aa: CASSLGGGSDQETQYF
d_gene: .; v_gene: TRBV6-5; abundance: few; len: 15; j_gene: TRBJ1-5; CDR3nt: TGTGCCAGCAGTTACTCTCGAGGGGTTAATCAGCCCCAGCATTTT; CDR3aa: CASSYSRGVNQPQHF
d_gene: .; v_gene: TRBV10-3; abundance: few; len: 13; j_gene: TRBJ2-1; CDR3nt: TGTGCCATCTCCCCCATGGGGGTGGCCGAGCAGTTCTTC; CDR3aa: CAISPMGVAEQFF
d_gene: .; v_gene: TRBV15; abundance: few; len: 16; j_gene: TRBJ2-1; CDR3nt: TGTGCCACCAGCAGAGACCTTAAGGTGGGGTTCCATGAGCAGTTCTTC; CDR3aa: CATSRDLKVGFHEQFF
d_gene: .; v_gene: TRBV20-1; abundance: .; len: 16; j_gene: TRBJ1-5; CDR3nt: TGCAGTGCTAGAGATGTAGGAGGGGTTAGCAATCAGCCCCAGCATTTT; CDR3aa: CSARDVGGVSNQPQHF
d_gene: .; v_gene: TRBV29-1; abundance: .; len: 13; j_gene: TRBJ1-2; CDR3nt: TGCAGCGTTGTTCGGCAATACGACTATGGCTACACCTTC; CDR3aa: CSVVRQYDYGYTF
d_gene: .; v_gene: TRBV19; abundance: .; len: 13; j_gene: TRBJ2-7; CDR3nt: TGTGCCAGTAGTCCCTCTGTTACTACCGAGCAGTACTTC; CDR3aa: CASSPSVTTEQYF
d_gene: .; v_gene: TRBV3-1; abundance: few; len: 15; j_gene: TRBJ2-7; CDR3nt: TGTGCCAGCAGCCAAGATCCAGCGGTCTCCTACGAGCAGTACTTC; CDR3aa: CASSQDPAVSYEQYF
d_gene: .; v_gene: TRBV20-1; abundance: .; len: 13; j_gene: TRBJ1-5; CDR3nt: TGCAGTGCTAGAGGCTCCCTCGGACAGCCCCAGCATTTT; CDR3aa: CSARGSLGQPQHF
d_gene: .; v_gene: TRBV20-1; abundance: .; len: 14; j_gene: TRBJ2-7; CDR3nt: TGCAGTGTCCCCCGGGGGCAGACTCCCTACGGGCAGTACTTC; CDR3aa: CSVPRGQTPYGQYF